These T cell receptor beta chains were read from a single sample in a study of blood T cells in healthy people across ages. TCRdb recomputed calls from the 5' RACE reads with MiXCR, one row per CDR3 protein. The profile covers around 2 million distinct CDR3 sequences, with roughly 43% appearing a single time and 23% taken by the ten largest. The sequencing sample was made of blood. Receptors were obtained from a human donor in good health. The CDR3 runs from the conserved cysteine through the conserved F or W.

V gene	J gene	CDR3 protein
TRBV12-3/TRBV12-4	TRBJ2-1	CASSRPGALYNEQFF
TRBV6-1	TRBJ1-5	CASNPTGVGNQPQHF
TRBV9	TRBJ2-5	CASSVVNQETQYF
TRBV5-1	TRBJ2-7	CASSLFQGTSSYEQYF
TRBV7-2	TRBJ2-6	CASRPTDRQVGANVLTF
TRBV29-1	TRBJ2-1	CSVAGRGDEQFF
TRBV6-2/TRBV6-3	TRBJ2-5	CASSYFGQPQEETQYF
TRBV27	TRBJ2-7	CASSRTTSLYEQYF
TRBV14	TRBJ1-1	CASSHTGLEAFF
TRBV12-3/TRBV12-4	TRBJ2-3	CASSSTRSDTQYF
TRBV4-3	TRBJ2-3	CASSQDEGIDTQYF
TRBV12-3/TRBV12-4	TRBJ1-6	CASMMTGGNSPLHF
TRBV4-3	TRBJ1-1	CASSQDSGLANTEAFF
TRBV9	-	CASSRAGGEYEQYF
TRBV5-1	TRBJ2-1	CASSDTGLSSYNEQFF
TRBV10-3	-	CATSGLAASEQYF
TRBV5-1	TRBJ2-3	CASSLGGFPTDTQYF
TRBV14	TRBJ2-5	CASSHKILEGPRGETQYF
TRBV2	TRBJ1-4	CASSDPAGEKLFF
TRBV20-1	TRBJ1-4	CSARDLGAHSNEKLFF
TRBV28	TRBJ2-1	CASRPGQGKYNEQFF
TRBV7-2	TRBJ2-7	CASSSYGTFYEQYF
TRBV4-3	TRBJ2-7	CASSPDFALSIEQYF
TRBV24-1	TRBJ2-6	CATSDRSYSGANVLTF